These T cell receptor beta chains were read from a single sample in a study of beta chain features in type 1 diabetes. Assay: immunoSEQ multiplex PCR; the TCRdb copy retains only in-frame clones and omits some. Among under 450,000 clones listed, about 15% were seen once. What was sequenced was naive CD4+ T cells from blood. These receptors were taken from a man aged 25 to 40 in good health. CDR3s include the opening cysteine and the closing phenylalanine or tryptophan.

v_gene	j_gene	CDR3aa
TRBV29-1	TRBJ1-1	CSVGSGNSEAFF
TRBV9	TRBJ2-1	CASSVGDRGHEQFF
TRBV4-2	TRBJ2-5	CASSPSTSGGETQYF
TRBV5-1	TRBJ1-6	CASSLANGRSSYNSPLHF
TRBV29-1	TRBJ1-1	CSTSEPPGEAFF
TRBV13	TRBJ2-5	CASTRTGQETQYF
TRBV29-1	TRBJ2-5	CSVGGLAGVKGETQYF
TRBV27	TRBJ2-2	CASSVITRGYTGELFF
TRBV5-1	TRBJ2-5	CASSQGLGQETQYF
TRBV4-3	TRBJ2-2	CASSQDTGQNTGELFF
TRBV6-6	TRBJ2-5	CASSYRDREETQYF
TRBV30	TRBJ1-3	CAWNNGNTIYF
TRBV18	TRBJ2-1	CASSPSGKRVQPEQFF
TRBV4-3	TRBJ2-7	CASSQAGQLTYEQYF
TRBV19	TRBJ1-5	CASSIVGNQPQHF
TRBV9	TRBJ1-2	CASSSRDRNNYGYTF